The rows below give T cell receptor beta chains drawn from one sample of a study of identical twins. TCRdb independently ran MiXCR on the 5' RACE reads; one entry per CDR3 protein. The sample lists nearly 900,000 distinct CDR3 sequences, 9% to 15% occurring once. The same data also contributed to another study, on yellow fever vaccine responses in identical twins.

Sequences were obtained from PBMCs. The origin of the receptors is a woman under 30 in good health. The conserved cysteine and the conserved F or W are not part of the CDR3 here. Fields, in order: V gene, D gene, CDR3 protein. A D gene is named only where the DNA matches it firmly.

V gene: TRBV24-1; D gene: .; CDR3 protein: ATSERSSRYNEQF
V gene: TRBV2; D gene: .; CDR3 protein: ASSGETGANVLT
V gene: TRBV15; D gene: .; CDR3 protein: ATSRDMNTKNIQY
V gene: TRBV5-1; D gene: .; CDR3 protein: ASSSDSRYEQY
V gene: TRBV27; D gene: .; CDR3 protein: ASSFGQGYNEQF
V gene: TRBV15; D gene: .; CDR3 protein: ATSRVRSNEQF
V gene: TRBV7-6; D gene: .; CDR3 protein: ASSSTALPALTDTQY
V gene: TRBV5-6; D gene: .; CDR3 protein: ASSLYWNTGELF
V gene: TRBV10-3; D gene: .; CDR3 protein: AISDGRYSPLH
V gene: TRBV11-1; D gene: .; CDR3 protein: ASSRRGTETQY
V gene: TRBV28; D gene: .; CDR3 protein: ASSFLGRGGTQY
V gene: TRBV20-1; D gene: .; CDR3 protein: SAFRNGNTEAF
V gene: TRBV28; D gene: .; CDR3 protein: ASSSTPGIRTDTQY
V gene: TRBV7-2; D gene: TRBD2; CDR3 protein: ASRKSGSPPYEQY
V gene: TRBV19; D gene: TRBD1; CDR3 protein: ASSRTGLVDEQY
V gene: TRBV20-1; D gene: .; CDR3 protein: SARVRASGNTDTQY
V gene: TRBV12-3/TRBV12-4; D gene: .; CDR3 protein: ASSTVGGRRNTIY
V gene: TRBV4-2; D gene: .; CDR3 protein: ASSQVSGDSYNEQF
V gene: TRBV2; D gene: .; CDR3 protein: ASIEDRNNEQF
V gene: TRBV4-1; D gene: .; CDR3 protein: ASSHDWASPLH
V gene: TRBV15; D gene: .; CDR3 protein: ATSRPTGPQLTNEQF
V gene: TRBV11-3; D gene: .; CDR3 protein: ASSPAGLTGELF
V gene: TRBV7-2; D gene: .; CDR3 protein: ASSARQVSFYGYT
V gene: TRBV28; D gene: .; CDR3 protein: ASSLLKTEERGYGLNTEAF
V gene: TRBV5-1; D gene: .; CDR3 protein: ASSPSLGSSYNEQF
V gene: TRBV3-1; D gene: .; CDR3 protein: ASSQDRLRAQNYGYT
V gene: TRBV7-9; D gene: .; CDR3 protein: ASSRAFGLGNTIY
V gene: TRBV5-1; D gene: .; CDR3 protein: ASSFSPEFEAF
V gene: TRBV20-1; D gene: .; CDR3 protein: SASSPSTGELF
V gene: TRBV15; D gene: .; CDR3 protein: ATSRPFGQPQH
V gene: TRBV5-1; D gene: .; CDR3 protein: ASRSSALDTGELF
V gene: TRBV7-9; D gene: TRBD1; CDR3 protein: ASRSTGGNYGYT
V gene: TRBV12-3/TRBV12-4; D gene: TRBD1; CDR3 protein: ASAHSTGAKAF
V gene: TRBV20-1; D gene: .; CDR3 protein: SARDSLGYEQY
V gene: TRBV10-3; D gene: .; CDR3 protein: AISETNYEQY
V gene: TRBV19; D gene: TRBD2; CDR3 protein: ASSNLPGLGPYEQY
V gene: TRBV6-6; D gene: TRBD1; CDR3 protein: AATTGATWGGELF
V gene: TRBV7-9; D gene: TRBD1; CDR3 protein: ASSHLRTGSQNEQF
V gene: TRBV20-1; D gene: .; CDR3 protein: SARANNNEQF
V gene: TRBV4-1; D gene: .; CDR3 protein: ASSQVSPRNTGELF
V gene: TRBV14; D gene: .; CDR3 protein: ASSQLLGKTQY
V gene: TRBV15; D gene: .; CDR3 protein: ATTTGRLGNTIY
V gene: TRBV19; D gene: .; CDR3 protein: ASSIRVLGGTDTQY
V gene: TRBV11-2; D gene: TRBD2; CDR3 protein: ASSIETSAGELF
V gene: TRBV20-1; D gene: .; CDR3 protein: SASVDTQY
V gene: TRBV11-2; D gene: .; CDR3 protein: ASSLRSASIYNEQF
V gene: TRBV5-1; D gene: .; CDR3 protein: ASSLGTQTVNTEAF
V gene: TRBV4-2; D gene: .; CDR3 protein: ASTGGDNTGELF
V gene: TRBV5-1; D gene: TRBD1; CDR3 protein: ASSGQGAYNEQF
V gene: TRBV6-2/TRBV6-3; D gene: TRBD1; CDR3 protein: ASSYRGRNSDTQY
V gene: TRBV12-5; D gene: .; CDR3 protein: ASGLVIRLANTGELF
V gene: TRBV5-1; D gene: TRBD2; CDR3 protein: ASSLYPLGTSGSTAYEQY
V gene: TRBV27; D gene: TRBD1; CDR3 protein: ASTVTGGGSPLH
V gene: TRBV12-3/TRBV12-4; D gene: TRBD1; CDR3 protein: ASRETGVSGNTIY